This TCR beta chain was captured by sequencing in a study of radiation and T cells in renal cell carcinoma. Study summary: Nephrectomy followed 15 Gy stereotactic body radiation by 4 weeks.

The time point is: baseline pretreatment blood. The sample's treatment: 15 Gy SBRT to primary tumor, nephrectomy 4 weeks later. V was pared by 5 bases and J by 3 bases, with 13 bases of the junction left unmatched. CDR3 length equals 19 residues. CDR1 is SNHLY, CDR2 FYNNEI, per germline. Sequenced by immunoSEQ multiplex PCR; TCRdb stores in-frame clones only, minus some. The repertoire holds tens of thousands of clones, with 60% to 85% as singletons. The rearrangement links TRBV2 to TRBJ2-3; TRBD2 matches at 14 bases. The sample consisted of blood, taken from a patient whose treatment included radiotherapy and nephrectomy. This TCR derives from a man in his sixties with renal cell carcinoma. CDR3 in amino acids: CASSSPGTSGRGGTDTQYF. CDR3 DNA: TGTGCCAGCAGTTCCCCCGGGACTAGCGGGAGAGGGGGGACAGATACGCAGTATTTT.